The 14 T cell receptor beta chains presented below share a single source sample, sequenced in a study of CD8+ T cells in alopecia areata. Indicated treatment: oral pan-JAK inhibitor, 5-10 mg twice daily. Once RNA had been extracted, it was reverse transcribed into cDNA to act as the sequencing template. Only in-frame clones appear in the TCRdb table, and some are missing; sequencing was by immunoSEQ multiplex PCR. This sample has hundreds of thousands of clones; approximately 70% occur once, and the top ten carry roughly 1.2%. The sample here was CD4+ T cells sorted from blood, taken at approximately week 42, from a patient treated with tofacitinib. All receptors derive from a human donor with alopecia areata.

This chain links TRBV27 with TRBJ2-7; 10 nucleotides match TRBD1. CDR1 MNHEY and CDR2 SMNVEV come from the germline V gene (reference sequence). There are 14 residues in the CDR3. V gave up 5 bases and J gave up 4 bases; unmatched junction bases: 5. CDR3 residues: CASSRADRGYEQYF. Here the CDR3 DNA reads TGTGCCAGCAGTCGGGCGGACAGGGGGTACGAGCAGTACTTC.

The chain links TRBV11-1 to TRBJ2-2; a weak D match, TRBD2 (5 bases). This CDR3 is built from 13 residues. V was shortened by 4 bases and J by 7 bases, with 10 bases between the two germline ends. Germline lookup yields CDR1 SGHAT and CDR2 FQDESV (reference sequence). The CDR3 loop reads CASSSRRDGELFF. CDR3 bases: TGTGCCAGCAGCTCCCGACGGGACGGGGAGCTGTTTTTT.

The chain links TRBV29-1 to TRBJ2-3; possibly TRBD1 for D (6 bases). Trimming shortened V by 5 bases and J by 4 bases, and 16 bases separated the two germline ends. Germline CDR1 and CDR2: SQVTM and ANQGSEA. This CDR3 has 14 amino acids. The CDR3 bases are TGCAGCGTTCGGGGAAGACAGGCTCCAGATACGCAGTATTTT. Translated: CSVRGRQAPDTQYF.

Notes on this clone: Compared with germline, one end of the junction differs, possibly owing to a read error. Additional DNA sequences in this sample encode the identical CDR3. V and J are TRBV29-1 and TRBJ2-3; no clear D. This CDR3 is built from 10 residues. Per the germline V gene, CDR1 is SQVTM and CDR2 is ANQGSEA. The CDR3 nucleotides read TGCAGCGTAAACCCAGATACACAGTATTTT. Protein: CSVNPDTQYF.

This clone has at least ten counts. V gene TRBV7-2 combines with J gene TRBJ2-5, with 7 positions matching TRBD1. J was trimmed by 4 bases and V by 3 bases; bases with no gene match: 5. CDR1 and CDR2 (germline): SGHTA, FQGNSA. The CDR3 consists of 14 residues. The CDR3 sequence is CASSLRTGAETQYF. The CDR3 DNA reads as TGTGCCAGCAGCTTGAGAACAGGGGCAGAGACCCAGTACTTC.

The J gene is TRBJ1-3, the V gene TRBV7-2; D not certain. The CDR3 contains 15 residues. CDR1 SGHTA and CDR2 FQGNSA come from the germline V gene. Trimming removed 4 bases at V and 0 bases at J, with 10 bases between. The CDR3 DNA follows: TGTGCCAGCAGCTCTGGCCTAAGCTCTGGAAACACCATATATTTT. Translation gives CASSSGLSSGNTIYF.

As DNA, the CDR3 is TGCGCCAGCAGCCAAGTTTGGGGGGGCCACTACGAGCAGTACTTC. It is translated as CASSQVWGGHYEQYF. The chain is built from TRBV4-3 and TRBJ2-7, with a weak D call TRBD2 (7 bases). Trimming shortened V by 1 base and J by 3 bases, and 13 bases separated the two germline ends. The CDR3 is made up of 15 amino acids. Germline CDR1 LGHNA, CDR2 YSLEER.

This sequence joins TRBV5-1 and TRBJ2-6; no clear D gene. The CDR3 runs to 15 residues. V shed 4 bases and J shed 2 bases, with 10 bases lying between them. CDR1 SGHRS and CDR2 YFSETQ come from the germline V gene. Here the CDR3 DNA reads TGCGCCAGCAGCCGTATGGGGACTGGGGCCAACGTCCTGACTTTC. Protein: CASSRMGTGANVLTF. The full variable domain, its missing parts supplied by reference TRBV5-1 and TRBJ2-6, is KAGVTQTPRYLIKTRGQQVTLSCSPISGHRSVSWYQQTPGQGLQFLFEYFSETQRNKGNFPGRFSGRQFSNSRSEMNVSTLELGDSALYLCASSRMGTGANVLTFGAGSRLTVL.

This clone was seen only once. J is TRBJ2-1 and V is TRBV9; D tentatively reads TRBD1 or TRBD2 (5 bases each). Germline V gene sequence: CDR1 SGDLS, CDR2 YYNGEE. There are 13 residues in the CDR3. V was trimmed by 0 bases and J by 8 bases, leaving 9 bases between them. CDR3 sequence reads: CASSVVPGHEQFF. DNA for the CDR3: TGTGCCAGCAGCGTAGTGCCGGGGCATGAGCAGTTCTTC.

This clone was seen more than once but under ten times. This chain uses TRBV14 with TRBJ2-3, with 9 bases identical to TRBD2. CDR1 and CDR2 from the germline V gene are SGHDN and FVKESK. The CDR3 covers 13 residues. With V trimmed by 4 bases and J by 8 bases, 4 bases remained unmatched. CDR3 DNA sequence: TGTGCCAGCAGCCCCAGCGGGGGGAGTACGCAGTATTTT. This translates into CASSPSGGSTQYF.

This sequence joins TRBV10-3 and TRBJ2-1; D not certain. The ends were cut back, 5 bases at V and 9 bases at J, with 11 bases in the middle. Germline V gives CDR1 ENHRY, CDR2 SYGVKD. This CDR3 is built from 12 residues. CDR3 residues: CAISTMSAEQFF. CDR3 DNA: TGTGCCATCAGTACCATGTCGGCTGAGCAGTTCTTC.

This clone has a single count. The V and J genes are TRBV7-2 and TRBJ2-6; D might be TRBD1 (6 bases). The CDR3 is 18 amino acids. Per germline, CDR1 SGHTA and CDR2 FQGNSA. V was pared by 0 bases and J by 0 bases, with 12 bases between. In DNA form, the CDR3 reads TGTGCCAGCAGCTTAGCGACAGGACTTAGCTCTGGGGCCAACGTCCTGACTTTC. It specifies CASSLATGLSSGANVLTF.

The chain couples TRBV9 to TRBJ2-1; D assignment may be TRBD1 or TRBD2 (5 bases each). V lost 1 base, J lost 9 bases, and 17 bases lay in between. The germline V gene encodes CDR1 SGDLS and CDR2 YYNGEE. The CDR3 is 15 amino acids. This chain's CDR3 is CASSVWTVDGGEQFF. CDR3 coding DNA: TGTGCCAGCAGCGTATGGACGGTGGATGGGGGTGAGCAGTTCTTC.

This chain connects TRBV19 to TRBJ1-2; D is perhaps TRBD1 (6 bases). The CDR3 sequence is 14 residues long. Germline CDR1 LNHDA, CDR2 SQIVND (reference sequence). Deletions cut 3 bases from V and 4 bases from J, with 12 bases between. CDR3 protein: CASSIQGLSYGYTF. In DNA, the CDR3 is TGTGCCAGTAGTATTCAGGGGCTAAGCTATGGCTACACCTTC. The full variable domain, in which reference TRBV19 and TRBJ1-2 provide the parts outside the CDR3, is DGGITQSPKYLFRKEGQNVTLSCEQNLNHDAMYWYRQDPGQGLRLIYYSQIVNDFQKGDIAEGYSVSREKKESFPLTVTSAQKNPTAFYLCASSIQGLSYGYTFGSGTRLTVV.